The present entry profiles one T cell receptor beta chain with its context. Its antigen is not identified. The V gene's germline CDR1 is SGDLS and CDR2 YYNGEE. This CDR3 region has 14 residues. Trimming stripped 4 bases from V and 0 bases from J, with 10 bases between. Only in-frame clones appear in the TCRdb table, and some are missing; sequencing was by immunoSEQ multiplex PCR. The data hold about 78,000 clones, with 96% observed a single time. The record originates from a study of cytomegalovirus exposure and HLA in healthy donors. Study-wide results and limits: Overall, approximately 150 TCR beta chains were annotated as cytomegalovirus-associated. Most observed TCR sequences were rare, whereas some public TCRs were detected in many donors.

This sequence originates from a young man in good health and CMV-seropositive. Sequenced input: PBMCs. The chain is built from TRBV9 and TRBJ1-1; D unresolved. CDR3 amino acids: CASSPFPVNTEAFF. In DNA, the CDR3 is TGTGCCAGCAGCCCCTTTCCCGTGAACACTGAAGCTTTCTTT.